This T cell receptor (beta chain) was found in a study of T cells in localized non-small cell lung cancer. Whole-study results and caveats: Uninvolved adjacent lung showed higher T cell clonality than tumor. Higher blood T cell density went with longer overall survival. Appearance in adjacent lung was seen for a median about 59 of the top 100 tumor clones.

Only in-frame clones appear in the TCRdb table, and some are missing; sequencing was by immunoSEQ multiplex PCR. Here the sample spans some 5,900 clones, 28% being singletons. This CDR3 has 15 amino acids. V shed 0 bases, J shed 7 bases, and the junction held 5 bases outside the gene matches. Looked up from germline, CDR1 is MNHGY and CDR2 is SAAAGT. Within the sample, this clone is medium-sized. Its antigen is unidentified. This sequence was found in a female donor over 55 with stage I lung adenocarcinoma. This chain uses TRBV6-8 with TRBJ1-4; 7 bases are a match to TRBD1. The sequenced sample was lung tumor tissue, obtained before any cancer treatment. In nucleotides, the CDR3 is TGTGCCAGCAGTTACTCGAGGACAGGAGTTGAAAAACTGTTTTTT. Translation: CASSYSRTGVEKLFF.